This TCR beta chain was sequenced during a study of blood T cell repertoires in COVID-19. On the study more broadly: Whether acute or convalescent, the COVID-19 samples came from the United States, Italy and Spain.

This CDR3 has 17 residues. Germline-derived CDR1 and CDR2 are SGHRS and YFSETQ. The V and J ends lost 0 bases and 2 bases, in that order; junction bases with no gene match: 2. Sequenced by immunoSEQ multiplex PCR; TCRdb stores in-frame clones only, minus some. The sample holds approximately 100,000 clones, 84% seen once. The sequence was collected from a woman aged 60 to 75 with acute or convalescent COVID-19. The rearrangement joins TRBV5-1 to TRBJ2-1, with 13 bases that match TRBD2. Sequencing used peripheral blood. CDR3 sequence reads: CASSLGLAGGTYNEQFF. CDR3 nucleotide sequence: TGCGCCAGCAGCTTGGGACTAGCGGGAGGAACCTACAATGAGCAGTTCTTC.